The text below deals with one T cell receptor beta chain. These data originate in a study of T cell changes during pregnancy in multiple sclerosis. The germline V gene encodes CDR1 SEHNR and CDR2 FQNEAQ (reference sequence). The CDR3 runs to 16 residues. The V end lost 4 bases, the J end lost 1 base, and 11 bases lay between the germline ends. TCRdb's copy holds only in-frame clones and misses some; the assay was immunoSEQ multiplex PCR. Among about 87,000 clones listed, 85% to 95% were seen once. The specimen was peripheral blood, collected in the third trimester of pregnancy. The J gene is TRBJ2-6, the V gene TRBV7-9; no reliable D call. The receptor was isolated from a female donor in good health, enrolled as a control in a pregnancy study. CDR3 coding DNA: TGTGCCAGCAGCTCATTACACCGTTCTGGGGCCAACGTCCTGACTTTC. Amino acids: CASSSLHRSGANVLTF.